This T cell receptor beta chain is drawn from a study of T cell repertoires in cytomegalovirus infection. As to this clonotype: Antigen specificity is unknown.

TCRdb itself ran the reads through MiXCR, one entry per CDR3 protein. The top ten hold roughly 70% of the sample, which has approximately 110,000 distinct CDR3 sequences, around 40% seen once. Germline lookup yields CDR1 SGHTA and CDR2 FQGNSA. This CDR3 region has 14 residues. Trimming stripped 2 bases from V and 2 bases from J, with 10 bases between. The TCR was taken from a human donor in good health (CMV status not recorded). Some clones in this sample may be carry-over from other donors' samples. This sample comprised CD8+ T cells from cultured PBMCs, obtained from culture after CMV antigen stimulation. The chain combines TRBV7-2 with TRBJ2-7; a weak D match, TRBD1 (5 bases). The CDR3 DNA sequence: TGTGCCAGCAGCTTATCTTCAGGGACCTACGAGCAGTACTTC. This translates into CASSLSSGTYEQYF.